The 28 T cell receptor beta chains in this list originate from one sample, sequenced in a study of blood T cell repertoires in COVID-19. Sequencing used immunoSEQ multiplex PCR; TCRdb keeps in-frame clones, though not all of them. Of about 420,000 clones listed, 80% to 90% were seen once; the top ten hold roughly 0.84%. Sequenced sample: peripheral blood. The receptors come from a man aged 18 to 30 with COVID-19, enrolled during active disease.

A note on this clone: The sample has other DNA sequences that encode this CDR3 too. The CDR3 protein is CASSLRGTEAFF. The CDR3 DNA follows: TGTGCCAGCAGTTTGCGGGGTACTGAAGCTTTCTTT. The V call is TRBV12-3 or TRBV12-4, the J call TRBJ1-1, with D unresolved. Deletions cut 3 bases from V and 5 bases from J, with 7 bases between. The CDR3 is made up of 12 amino acids.

The gene calls are TRBV6-6 and TRBJ2-5; 7 bases agree with TRBD1. From germline, CDR1 is MNHNY and CDR2 SVGAGI (reference sequence). The length of the CDR3 is 15 residues. V trimming: 0 bases; J trimming: 4 bases; junction bases outside the gene matches: 5. The CDR3 sequence is CASSYSRQGRETQYF. CDR3 DNA: TGTGCCAGCAGTTACTCGCGACAGGGACGAGAGACCCAGTACTTC.

The chain carries TRBV2 and TRBJ1-6; 8 bases map to TRBD1. The CDR3 extends over 14 amino acids. Germline CDR1 reads SNHLY; CDR2 reads FYNNEI. Trimming removed 6 bases from V and 10 bases from J; junction bases left unmatched: 8. The CDR3 DNA sequence: TGTGCCAGCAGAAGAGACAGGGGAGAATCACCCCTCCACTTT. This encodes CASRRDRGESPLHF.

The CDR3 loop is CAISDLAGGYEQYF. CDR3 DNA: TGTGCCATCAGTGACCTAGCGGGGGGGTACGAGCAGTACTTC. The chain couples TRBV10-3 to TRBJ2-7; TRBD2 matches at 12 bases. Trimming removed 3 bases from V and 4 bases from J; junction bases left unmatched: 1. The CDR3 consists of 14 residues. Germline V gene data show CDR1 as ENHRY and CDR2 as SYGVKD.

The rearrangement uses TRBV14 and TRBJ1-1; the match to TRBD1 covers 8 bases. The CDR3 consists of 15 residues. The germline V gene encodes CDR1 SGHDN and CDR2 FVKESK. J gave up 5 bases and V 0 bases, and 5 bases lay outside the gene matches. The CDR3 DNA sequence: TGTGCCAGCAGCCAAGATGGCGGACAGGGAACTGAAGCTTTCTTT. Translated: CASSQDGGQGTEAFF. The whole variable domain, remainder taken from reference TRBV14 and TRBJ1-1, is EAGVTQFPSHSVIEKGQTVTLRCDPISGHDNLYWYRRVMGKEIKFLLHFVKESKQDESGMPNNRFLAERTGGTYSTLKVQPAELEDSGVYFCASSQDGGQGTEAFFGQGTRLTVV.

The chain links TRBV5-6 to TRBJ1-3; D remains unclear. CDR1 is SGHDT, CDR2 YYEEEE, per germline. V lost 4 bases, J lost 0 bases, and 11 bases lay in between. This CDR3 is 15 amino acids long. In nucleotides, the CDR3 is TGTGCCAGCAGCCCTCACATGAACTCTGGAAACACCATATATTTT. It codes for CASSPHMNSGNTIYF.

V is TRBV7-2 and J is TRBJ1-5; 10 nucleotides agree with TRBD1. CDR1 and CDR2 from the germline V gene are SGHTA and FQGNSA. Losses at the gene ends were 7 bases for V and 2 bases for J; bases not matched to a gene: 2. CDR3 length: 14 amino acids. The CDR3 is CASTGTGGNQPQHF. CDR3 nucleotides: TGTGCCAGCACCGGGACAGGGGGCAATCAGCCCCAGCATTTT.

V usage is TRBV11-3 and J usage is TRBJ2-1; maybe TRBD1 (5 bases). This CDR3 is 13 amino acids long. In germline, CDR1 is SGHNT, CDR2 YENEEA. The V end lost 0 bases, the J end lost 8 bases, and 8 bases lay between the germline ends. CDR3 coding DNA: TGTGCCAGCAGCTTAGACAGGGAAGATGAGCAGTTCTTC. This encodes CASSLDREDEQFF.

This clone was seen a single time. The CDR3 spells CASSFERGRTEAFF. CDR3 coding DNA: TGTGCCAGCAGCTTCGAAAGGGGGCGAACTGAAGCTTTCTTT. The genes are TRBV11-2 and TRBJ1-1, with 7 positions matching TRBD1. With V trimmed by 3 bases and J by 5 bases, 6 bases remained unmatched. This CDR3 comprises 14 residues. Per the germline V gene, CDR1 is SGHAT and CDR2 is FQNNGV.

This rearrangement joins TRBV11-3 to TRBJ2-3; TRBD1 might be the D (6 bases). Germline-derived CDR1 and CDR2 are SGHNT and YENEEA. V lost 5 bases, J lost 0 bases, and 21 bases lay in between. This CDR3 contains 18 residues. CDR3 in amino acids: CASSRSYRDPYSTDTQYF. DNA of the CDR3: TGTGCCAGCAGCCGGTCCTACAGGGATCCATATAGCACAGATACGCAGTATTTT.

The chain uses TRBV5-4 and TRBJ2-3; the match to TRBD2 covers 7 bases. The V gene's germline CDR1 is SGHNT and CDR2 YYREEE (reference sequence). J lost 4 bases, V lost 4 bases, and 6 bases had no gene match. This CDR3 is built from 14 residues. The CDR3 loop is CASSNRAGSDTQYF. In nucleotides, the CDR3 is TGTGCCAGCAGCAACCGAGCGGGGTCAGATACGCAGTATTTT.

This clone has only one observation. This rearrangement joins TRBV3-1 (or the pseudogene TRBV3-2) to TRBJ2-7; TRBD1 matches 10 bases. Germline-derived CDR1 and CDR2 are LGHDT and YNNKEL (reference sequence). The CDR3 has 17 amino acids. The junction had 8 bases not matched to a gene; V was cut back by 3 bases and J by 0 bases. Here the CDR3 reads CASSHFPGTGDSYEQYF. The CDR3 nucleotides are TGTGCCAGCAGCCATTTCCCCGGGACAGGGGACTCCTACGAGCAGTACTTC.

This clone occurred a few times. The genes are TRBV5-4 and TRBJ2-7; 12 bases line up with TRBD2. This CDR3 spans 15 amino acids. The ends lost 3 bases at V and 2 bases at J; junction bases unmatched: 3. In germline, CDR1 is SGHNT, CDR2 YYREEE (reference sequence). CDR3: CASSSGLAGTYEQYF. The CDR3, as DNA: TGTGCCAGCAGCTCGGGACTAGCGGGCACCTACGAGCAGTACTTC.

The J gene is TRBJ2-7, the V gene TRBV11-2, with TRBD2 matching 10 bases. The CDR3 sequence is 15 residues long. Trimming removed 4 bases from V and 6 bases from J; junction bases left unmatched: 9. CDR1 is SGHAT and CDR2 is FQNNGV in the germline V gene. The CDR3 coding sequence is TGTGCCAGCAGCTCGCCGGGGACTAGCGTTTTCGAGCAGTACTTC. Translating gives CASSSPGTSVFEQYF.

This clone has just one count. This rearrangement joins TRBV10-3 to TRBJ1-1, with D perhaps matching TRBD1 (5 bases). The CDR3 spans 14 residues. Germline V gene sequence: CDR1 ENHRY, CDR2 SYGVKD. Trimming left V 11 bases short and J 0 bases short, with 16 bases between. The DNA for the CDR3 is TGTGCCGCTGCGCCTCAGGGTATGAACACTGAAGCTTTCTTT. This codes for CAAAPQGMNTEAFF.

This chain uses TRBV15 with TRBJ2-7; D is perhaps TRBD2 (5 bases). The CDR3 consists of 15 residues. Trimming pared 0 bases from V and 2 bases from J, leaving 11 bases between. Germline CDR1 is LNHNV and CDR2 is YYDKDF (reference sequence). CDR3 bases: TGTGCCACCAGCAGAGATCTAGCAGAACCCTACGAGCAGTACTTC. This sequence encodes CATSRDLAEPYEQYF.

The rearrangement uses TRBV24-1 and TRBJ1-3; the match to TRBD1 covers 7 bases. V shed 6 bases and J 2 bases; nucleotides not matched to a gene: 9. Germline CDR1 reads KGHDR; CDR2 reads SFDVKD. The CDR3 has 16 residues. CDR3 residues: CATSFRVQGAGNTIYF. For the CDR3, the DNA is TGTGCCACCAGTTTTCGGGTCCAGGGGGCTGGAAACACCATATATTTT.

The chain joins TRBV28 to TRBJ2-7, with D possibly matching TRBD1 (6 bases). The CDR3 has 13 residues. The germline gives CDR1 MDHEN, CDR2 SYDVKM. Trimming removed 8 bases from V and 3 bases from J, with 14 bases in between. The CDR3 coding sequence is TGTGCCAGCCAACCTTACAGGGTCTACGAGCAGTACTTC. Translation: CASQPYRVYEQYF.

V gene TRBV4-1 combines with J gene TRBJ2-3, with D perhaps TRBD1 (5 bases). Germline CDR1 reads MGHRA; CDR2 reads YSYEKL. This CDR3 region has 17 residues. Trimming left V 2 bases short and J 2 bases short, with 17 bases between. The CDR3 region has the DNA TGCGCCAGCAGCCAATCCAGAGGAACAGGAGTCACAGATACGCAGTATTTT. Protein sequence: CASSQSRGTGVTDTQYF.

The chain combines TRBV27 with TRBJ2-7; tentatively, D is TRBD2 (6 bases). V was trimmed by 6 bases and J by 7 bases, leaving 16 bases between them. There are 13 residues in the CDR3. Germline V gives CDR1 MNHEY, CDR2 SMNVEV (reference sequence). CDR3 sequence reads: CASSFLGAGEQYF. CDR3 nucleotides: TGTGCCAGCAGCTTCCTGGGCGCGGGGGAGCAGTACTTC.

The sample holds one count of this clone. V and J are TRBV11-2 and TRBJ2-4; 9 bases align to TRBD1. Germline CDR1 is SGHAT and CDR2 is FQNNGV. There are 18 residues in the CDR3. The junction had 18 bases not matched to a gene; V was cut back by 5 bases and J by 7 bases. The CDR3 sequence is CASSVAVTGGRGRNIQYF. CDR3 sequence (DNA): TGTGCCAGCAGCGTAGCGGTTACAGGGGGCAGGGGACGGAACATTCAGTACTTC.

This clone appeared a few times. The chain carries TRBV29-1 and TRBJ2-2; 8 positions match TRBD1. Germline CDR1 SQVTM, CDR2 ANQGSEA. The CDR3 is 14 amino acids. V dropped 6 bases and J dropped 2; count of bases not matched to a gene: 5. CDR3 bases: TGCAGCGTGAGGGGACAGGCCAACACCGGGGAGCTGTTTTTT. It translates to CSVRGQANTGELFF.

The chain carries TRBV11-3 and TRBJ2-7; possible D gene TRBD2, 5 bases. V lost 2 bases, J lost 3 bases, and 11 bases lay in between. CDR1 is SGHNT, CDR2 YENEEA, per germline. There are 14 residues in the CDR3. The CDR3 loop is CASSLRGFYYEQYF. The CDR3 DNA reads TGTGCCAGCAGCTTACGAGGGTTTTACTACGAGCAGTACTTC.

The chain uses TRBV20-1 and TRBJ2-5; D not certain. The germline CDR1 and CDR2 sequences are DFQATT and SNEGSKA (reference sequence). The CDR3 sequence is 12 residues long. V lost 3 bases and J 3 bases, leaving 8 bases between the germline ends. The CDR3 nucleotides are TGCAGTGCTAGTGCAGGTGAAGAGACCCAGTACTTC. It specifies CSASAGEETQYF.

The CDR3 is CASSLGTSGRASYEQYF. In DNA form, the CDR3 reads TGCGCCAGCAGCTTGGGTACTAGCGGGAGGGCCTCCTACGAGCAGTACTTC. The chain uses TRBV5-1 and TRBJ2-7; 13 bases fit TRBD2. The CDR3 totals 17 residues. J lost 0 bases, V lost 0 bases, and 3 bases had no gene match. Germline V gene data show CDR1 as SGHRS and CDR2 as YFSETQ.

The chain employs TRBV7-9 and TRBJ2-3; D perhaps matches TRBD2 (5 bases). This CDR3 comprises 15 residues. V was clipped by 5 bases and J by 5 bases, with 17 bases between them. Germline V gene sequence: CDR1 SEHNR, CDR2 FQNEAQ (reference sequence). CDR3 region: CASSPSPGKGDTQYF. The CDR3 DNA reads TGTGCCAGCAGCCCCTCACCGGGGAAGGGAGATACGCAGTATTTT. The whole variable domain, remainder taken from reference TRBV7-9 and TRBJ2-3, is DTGVSQNPRHKITKRGQNVTFRCDPISEHNRLYWYRQTLGQGPEFLTYFQNEAQLEKSRLLSDRFSAERPKGSFSTLEIQRTEQGDSAMYLCASSPSPGKGDTQYFGPGTRLTVL.

The chain couples TRBV4-2 to TRBJ2-3; D is ambiguous. Germline V gives CDR1 LGHNA, CDR2 YNFKEQ. Trimming took off 2 bases at V and 3 bases at J, with 12 bases between the two ends. The CDR3 runs 15 residues. As DNA, the CDR3 is TGTGCCAGCAGCCAAAGAGGTGAGGCGACAGATACGCAGTATTTT. Its protein product is CASSQRGEATDTQYF.

V usage is TRBV9 and J usage is TRBJ2-1; D gene unclear. V shed 0 bases and J shed 6 bases, with 10 bases lying between them. Germline V CDR1 and CDR2: SGDLS, YYNGEE. This CDR3 has 14 amino acids. CDR3 region: CASSVGADSNEQFF. As DNA, the CDR3 is TGTGCCAGCAGCGTAGGCGCTGATTCCAATGAGCAGTTCTTC. The variable domain in full, completed from reference TRBV9 and TRBJ2-1, reads DSGVTQTPKHLITATGQRVTLRCSPRSGDLSVYWYQQSLDQGLQFLIQYYNGEERAKGNILERFSAQQFPDLHSELNLSSLELGDSALYFCASSVGADSNEQFFGPGTRLTVL.